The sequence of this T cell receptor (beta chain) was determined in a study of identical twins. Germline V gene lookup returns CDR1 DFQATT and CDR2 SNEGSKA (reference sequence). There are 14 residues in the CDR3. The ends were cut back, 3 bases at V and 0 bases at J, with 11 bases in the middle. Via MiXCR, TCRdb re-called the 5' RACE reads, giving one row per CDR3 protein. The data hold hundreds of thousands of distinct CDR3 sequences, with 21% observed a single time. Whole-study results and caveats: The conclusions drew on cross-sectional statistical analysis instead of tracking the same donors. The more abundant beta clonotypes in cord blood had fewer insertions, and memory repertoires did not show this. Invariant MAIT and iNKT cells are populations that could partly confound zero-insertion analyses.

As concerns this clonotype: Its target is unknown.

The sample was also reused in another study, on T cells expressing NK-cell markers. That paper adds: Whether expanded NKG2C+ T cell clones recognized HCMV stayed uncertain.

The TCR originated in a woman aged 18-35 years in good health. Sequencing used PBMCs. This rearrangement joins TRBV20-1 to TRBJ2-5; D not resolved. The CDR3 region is CSASYLENQETQYF. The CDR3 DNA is TGCAGTGCTAGCTATCTCGAAAACCAAGAGACCCAGTACTTC.